This T cell receptor (beta chain) was sequenced in a study of response to subunit inactivated influenza vaccine (dated by TCRdb to 2016 to 2019). Concerning the study at large: Deep quantitative T cell receptor repertoire profiling was used in the study to track responses to a trivalent subunit inactivated influenza vaccine. Broader findings and caveats from the paper: The authors suggested that each seasonal influenza vaccination may recruit only a limited number of new T cells.

This clonotype was observed a handful of times. Its cognate antigen has yet to be identified. No per-base quality is available; no much larger clone lies one base away. Library preparation was by RT-PCR. Sequencing relied on an Illumina HiSeq 2500. TCRdb ran its own pipeline on the public reads, namely fastp trimming at Q25 and MiXCR clone calling, and kept in-frame beta chains. All rows with the same CDR3 protein become a single entry with the most common DNA and genes. Across this sample there are roughly 550,000 distinct CDR3 sequences, with roughly 25% seen only once. The leading ten clones occupy about 2.8% of the sample. Its CDR3 holds 14 amino acids, cysteine through phenylalanine. Here the CDR3 DNA is all that survives: 42 bases in frame from base 1. Germline trimming: 7 bases from V, 5 bases from J; junction bases outside gene matches: 9. CDR1 SQVTM and CDR2 ANQGSEA were looked up in the germline V gene.

These sequences were also reported in another study, on T cells expressing NK-cell markers. Reported in the second study: The TCR beta cDNA libraries were made using 5'RACE template switching, a step that added both a universal primer site and unique molecular identifiers. In sorted CD3+CD56+NKG2C+, CD3+CD56+NKG2C- and CD3+CD56-NKG2C+ T-cell subsets from roughly 8 donors, TCR beta-chain repertoires were profiled. Among the eight sequenced donors, seven were HCMV-seropositive and one was HCMV-seronegative. In several experiments an anti-gammadeltaTCR antibody was added to restrict sorting to alphabetaTCR-expressing T cells. In several donors, the dominant CD3+CD56+NKG2C+ clonotypes ranked among the top 10 CD8+ clonotypes, making up roughly 1.0-7.5% of CD8+ T cells. Those dominant clonotypes were again the most abundant among CD3+CD56-NKG2C+ cells in several donors, at about 28.3-65%. Whether the expanded NKG2C-expressing T cell clones were specific for HCMV antigens was left unclear. The eight sequenced donors were randomly selected healthy volunteers, three men and five women. A commercial ELISA kit detecting HCMV-specific IgG in serum was used to determine HCMV serostatus. Peripheral blood mononuclear cells were isolated from blood by Ficoll density gradient centrifugation. Magnetic immunoseparation with Miltenyi isolation kits was used to isolate CD4+ and CD8+ T cells from PBMC. Priming for cDNA synthesis came from the TCR beta constant segment, and two successive PCR amplification steps followed. Libraries were sequenced as 2 x 150 bp reads on Illumina HiSeq 2000/2500, MiSeq or NextSeq. MIGEC was used to demultiplex reads and group reads by UMI, and MiTCR was used to assemble and quantify clonotypes. To exclude erroneous sequences, only TCR cDNA sequences supported by at least two reads were retained. The tcR package was used for downstream repertoire analysis, with clonotypes matched between fractions based on CDR3 nucleotide sequence plus V segment. VDJmatch was used to annotate antigen specificity against VDJdb, with one amino acid substitution in CDR3 allowed.

The TCR comes from a man aged 45-65 years who received an inactivated influenza vaccine. Donor details come from another sample of the same person, matched by shared clones. The sequenced sample was CD4+ T cells sorted from PBMCs, obtained 11 to 12 days after vaccination. The chain couples TRBV29-1 to TRBJ2-2, and TRBD2 matches 8 of the central bases. The CDR3 region reads CSAGRGARTGELFF. DNA sequence: TGCAGCGCCGGGAGGGGGGCGCGAACCGGGGAGCTGTTTTTT.